The clone carrying this TCR beta chain occurred a few times. This record belongs to a study of shared clonotypes between healthy human individuals. Sequencing used immunoSEQ multiplex PCR; TCRdb keeps in-frame clones, though not all of them. The table lists about 1 million clones, 65% to 80% of them singletons. There are 16 residues in the CDR3. The trim removed 4 bases at V and 4 bases at J, leaving 12 bases unmatched. CDR1 and CDR2 (germline): SGHNT, YYREEE (reference sequence). Sequenced input: memory CD4+ T cells sorted from blood. Specified subset: CD45RA-negative fraction. The chain employs TRBV5-4 and TRBJ2-3, with 7 bases that match TRBD1. The clonotype originates from a man younger than 35 in good health. In DNA, the CDR3 is TGTGCCAGCAGCACCTGGACAGGTCAGGGTGCAGATACGCAGTATTTT. This codes for CASSTWTGQGADTQYF.